These 11 T cell receptor beta chains share one sample of origin, sequenced in a study of CD8 T cells in ankylosing spondylitis. Via MiXCR, TCRdb re-called the 5' RACE reads, giving one row per CDR3 protein. The sample contains fewer than 250,000 distinct CDR3 sequences, about 11% of which appear only once. Sequenced: blood, either unsorted or a sorted T cell fraction (not recorded which). The source is a male donor with ankylosing spondylitis or in good health (not recorded which).

This clonotype was recorded at least ten times. The V and J genes are TRBV5-1 and TRBJ2-7; the D gene is possibly TRBD2 (5 bases). V lost 0 bases, J lost 6 bases, and 19 bases lay in between. CDR1 is SGHRS and CDR2 is YFSETQ in the germline V gene. This CDR3 spans 16 amino acids. DNA for the CDR3: TGCGCCAGCAGCTTGGGGGGAGTGATAAGGGATGGCGAGCAGTACTTC. Protein product: CASSLGGVIRDGEQYF. The whole variable domain, filled in from reference TRBV5-1 and TRBJ2-7, reads KAGVTQTPRYLIKTRGQQVTLSCSPISGHRSVSWYQQTPGQGLQFLFEYFSETQRNKGNFPGRFSGRQFSNSRSEMNVSTLELGDSALYLCASSLGGVIRDGEQYFGPGTRLTVT.

V usage is TRBV3-1 and J usage is TRBJ2-5; no clear D. The CDR3 covers 12 residues. From germline, CDR1 is LGHDT and CDR2 YNNKEL (reference sequence). Trimming left V 2 bases short and J 4 bases short, with 5 bases between. CDR3 sequence (DNA): TGTGCCAGCAGCCAAAGTGGAGAGACCCAGTACTTC. Translating it yields CASSQSGETQYF.

This clonotype was recorded once. The V gene is TRBV25-1, the J gene TRBJ1-2; D is possibly TRBD1 (6 bases). The germline V gene has CDR1 MGHDK and CDR2 SYGVNS. The CDR3 sequence is 13 residues long. V lost 3 bases and J lost 8, with 13 bases in between. CDR3 sequence reads: CASSERQDYGYTF. The CDR3 DNA reads as TGTGCCAGCAGTGAGAGACAGGATTACGGCTACACCTTC.

This clonotype was seen repeatedly, ten times or more. The chain joins TRBV20-1 to TRBJ1-4, with 9 bases identical to TRBD1. V shed 8 bases and J 8 bases; nucleotides not matched to a gene: 9. The CDR3 spans 13 residues. Per the germline V gene, CDR1 is DFQATT and CDR2 is SNEGSKA (reference sequence). CDR3 amino acids: CSSTGTGMEKLFF. DNA for the CDR3: TGCAGTTCAACGGGGACAGGGATGGAAAAACTGTTTTTT.

This clonotype appeared many times. V gene TRBV5-6 combines with J gene TRBJ1-1; possibly TRBD1 for D (5 bases). V shed 0 bases and J shed 4 bases, with 10 bases lying between them. The CDR3 is 14 residues long. Germline CDR1 SGHDT, CDR2 YYEEEE. The CDR3 coding sequence is TGTGCCAGCAGCTTGGACAGGATAAGCACTGAAGCTTTCTTT. As protein: CASSLDRISTEAFF. Drawing the rest from reference TRBV5-6 and TRBJ1-1, the complete variable domain is DAGVTQSPTHLIKTRGQQVTLRCSPKSGHDTVSWYQQALGQGPQFIFQYYEEEERQRGNFPDRFSGHQFPNYSSELNVNALLLGDSALYLCASSLDRISTEAFFGQGTRLTVV.

Many counts were recorded for this clonotype. V is TRBV7-9 and J is TRBJ1-1; tentative D call: TRBD1 (5 bases). The CDR3 loop spans 15 amino acids. Germline values: CDR1 SEHNR, CDR2 FQNEAQ (reference sequence). Trimming took 7 bases from V and 5 from J, leaving 20 bases between them. CDR3 nucleotides: TGTGCCAGCACACCCCAGGGCCCTGCGGGGACTGAAGCTTTCTTT. It is translated as CASTPQGPAGTEAFF.

This clonotype was seen a handful of times. V usage is TRBV7-2 and J usage is TRBJ1-5; possibly TRBD1 for D (5 bases). CDR3 size: 15 residues. Trimming cost V 5 bases and J 1 base, with 12 bases left between them. Germline CDR1 is SGHTA and CDR2 is FQGNSA. CDR3 residues: CASSLQSGSNQPQHF. In nucleotides, the CDR3 is TGTGCCAGCAGCCTCCAGTCAGGGAGCAATCAGCCCCAGCATTTT.

This chain uses TRBV5-1 with TRBJ1-5; the D gene is possibly TRBD1 (5 bases). CDR1 is SGHRS and CDR2 is YFSETQ in the germline V gene. V shed 0 bases and J shed 7 bases, with 14 bases lying between them. This CDR3 spans 15 amino acids. CDR3: CASSLGGSGWQPQHF. CDR3 coding DNA: TGCGCCAGCAGCTTGGGGGGCTCAGGGTGGCAGCCCCAGCATTTT.

Remarks on this clonotype: The junction does not match germline at one end; this may be a read error. The gene calls are TRBV5-1 and TRBJ2-1; 8 nucleotides match TRBD1. Germline V gene data show CDR1 as SGHRS and CDR2 as YFSETQ. The CDR3 loop spans 16 amino acids. The DNA of the CDR3 is TGCGCCAGCAGATTGGCCACTCAGGGGGCTTACAATGAGCAGTTCTTC. Translating it yields CASRLATQGAYNEQFF.

The J gene is TRBJ2-2, the V gene TRBV7-3, with 11 nucleotides matching TRBD2. In germline, CDR1 is SGHTA, CDR2 FQGTGA. V was pared by 5 bases and J by 4 bases, with 6 bases of the junction left unmatched. The CDR3 loop spans 16 amino acids. This CDR3 is CASSPTSGGGTGELFF. DNA of the CDR3: TGTGCCAGCAGCCCCACTAGCGGGGGCGGCACCGGGGAGCTGTTTTTT. Full variable domain (outside the CDR3, taken from reference TRBV7-3 and TRBJ2-2): GAGVSQTPSNKVTEKGKYVELRCDPISGHTALYWYRQSLGQGPEFLIYFQGTGAADDSGLPNDRFFAVRPEGSVSTLKIQRTERGDSAVYLCASSPTSGGGTGELFFGEGSRLTVL.

This clonotype appeared many times. This chain joins TRBV29-1 and TRBJ1-4; no clear D. Trimming cost V 6 bases and J 8 bases, with 16 bases left between them. The CDR3 sequence is 13 residues long. Germline V gene data show CDR1 as SQVTM and CDR2 as ANQGSEA. In nucleotides, the CDR3 is TGCAGCGTCGCCGTGAAGGGCGGGGAAAAACTGTTTTTT. Protein sequence: CSVAVKGGEKLFF.